Listed below are T cell receptor beta chains from one sample, sequenced in a study of blood T cell repertoires in COVID-19. Data came from immunoSEQ multiplex PCR; TCRdb stores just in-frame clones and leaves some out. In the table there are some 96,000 clones, 85% to 90% of which are singletons. The specimen was peripheral blood. The source of these receptors is a human donor in a cohort sampled during active COVID-19. Both conserved end residues are trimmed from each CDR3. D genes are given only for firm matches.

TRBV2	-	TRBJ2-7	ASSEERVGEY
TRBV13	TRBD2	TRBJ2-1	ASSSYTRTSGKSTYNEQF
TRBV21-1	-	TRBJ2-2	ASSKGQGNTGELF
TRBV10-1	-	TRBJ1-1	ASSEGSAEAF
TRBV11-2	-	TRBJ2-7	ASSLGEAYEQY
TRBV9	-	TRBJ2-4	ASSGGGAENIQY
TRBV6-5	-	TRBJ2-7	ASSPGTLAYEQY
TRBV3-1/TRBV3-2	TRBD2	TRBJ2-2	ASSPYTSGGELF
TRBV24-1	TRBD1	TRBJ2-2	ATSDLKQGYTGELF
TRBV6-5	-	TRBJ2-2	ASRRIPNTGELF
TRBV6-5	-	TRBJ1-4	ATNSPRKLF
TRBV6-2/TRBV6-3	-	TRBJ1-1	ASSYLLNTEAF
TRBV15	TRBD2	TRBJ2-1	ATQAVSGGRNEQF
TRBV7-8	-	TRBJ1-5	ASSLSREGQPQH
TRBV2	-	TRBJ2-7	ASKSDRPTVRQY
TRBV6-5	TRBD2	TRBJ2-7	ASSLLAGGREQY
TRBV28	-	TRBJ2-5	ASSLRGGRQTQY
TRBV7-9	-	TRBJ2-2	ASSPGRTGELF
TRBV5-1	-	TRBJ2-2	ASSNVIGGTGELF
TRBV18	-	TRBJ2-1	ASSPPGVMYNEQF
TRBV3-1/TRBV3-2	-	TRBJ1-3	ASSQVTARHGLLLY
TRBV9	-	TRBJ2-1	ASSVQGFNEQF
TRBV28	TRBD1	TRBJ2-7	ASRRQGRSYEQY
TRBV13	-	TRBJ2-5	ASSLSFNQETQY
TRBV11-3	-	TRBJ2-2	ASSLKGVVAGELF
TRBV11-2	-	TRBJ1-6	ASSLEEQGGSYNSPLH
TRBV18	TRBD1	TRBJ1-1	ASSRDRNTEAF
TRBV5-1	-	TRBJ2-5	ASSLGQALSQETQY
TRBV27	-	TRBJ2-7	ASSSNKNTPYEQY
TRBV19	-	TRBJ1-5	ASSPGSNQPQH
TRBV21-1	-	TRBJ1-2	ASSKGRGDRGRPNYGYT
TRBV4-1	TRBD2	TRBJ2-3	ASSQPGGLAGAGDTQY
TRBV6-5	TRBD2	TRBJ2-7	ASRLAETYEQY
TRBV19	-	TRBJ1-3	ASSWTGGNTIY
TRBV19	-	TRBJ2-7	ASNPRSNSYEQY
TRBV5-1	TRBD2	TRBJ2-1	ASSLWDSGSNEQF
TRBV27	TRBD2	TRBJ2-3	ASSFSLAGGMADTQY
TRBV6-6	-	TRBJ1-2	ASVSDRGYGYT
TRBV12-3/TRBV12-4	-	TRBJ2-1	ASSLVNEQF
TRBV7-7	TRBD1	TRBJ2-7	ASSLDGTGVYEQY
TRBV5-1	-	TRBJ2-1	ASSLGQGKDEF
TRBV11-1	-	TRBJ2-7	ASSSGYSYEQY
TRBV5-1	-	TRBJ2-2	ASSLATPSFGELF
TRBV2	TRBD2	TRBJ2-1	ASRTSGGEQF
TRBV9	TRBD1	TRBJ2-3	ASSVETGGADTQY
TRBV9	TRBD1	TRBJ2-2	ASSQTGGRAGELF
TRBV7-2	TRBD1	TRBJ2-5	ASSKSGTGQGY
TRBV18	TRBD1	TRBJ1-5	ASSSTGDSNQPQH
TRBV14	-	TRBJ2-1	ASSFSTGQLNNEQF
TRBV4-1	-	TRBJ2-7	ASSQGLAYEQY
TRBV5-1	-	TRBJ2-2	ASSSGAWGTGELF
TRBV28	-	TRBJ2-4	ASSFSTSLAKNIQY
TRBV3-1/TRBV3-2	-	TRBJ2-7	ASSQETDPTYEQY
TRBV19	-	TRBJ2-7	ASSMTLTREQY
TRBV29-1	TRBD2	TRBJ2-2	SVEKGGGTGELF
TRBV6-5	-	TRBJ2-1	ATYMSAAYNEQF
TRBV7-2	-	TRBJ2-3	ASAPQGSDTQY
TRBV12-3/TRBV12-4	-	TRBJ1-1	ASSSPPGRRAF
TRBV14	-	TRBJ2-3	ASSPRYGDTQY